The 14 T cell receptor beta chains below come from one sample, sequenced in a study of OX40 agonist ivuxolimab in advanced cancers. Generated by immunoSEQ multiplex PCR, the TCRdb table keeps only in-frame clones and is missing some. The repertoire holds more than 75,000 clones, with around 85% as singletons. Sequences were derived from CD4+ or CD8+ T cells sorted from blood, sampled in a trial of the OX40 agonist ivuxolimab. The origin of the receptors is an adult with an advanced solid tumor such as melanoma, head and neck, liver or kidney cancer.

The chain combines TRBV19 with TRBJ1-2; no firm D call. Trimming pared 1 base from V and 0 bases from J, leaving 9 bases between. CDR1 is LNHDA and CDR2 is SQIVND in the germline V gene (reference sequence). There are 15 residues in the CDR3. CDR3 region: CASSIGRETNYGYTF. The CDR3 DNA is TGTGCCAGTAGTATAGGGAGGGAAACTAACTATGGCTACACCTTC.

The genes are TRBV5-6 and TRBJ2-5; TRBD1 or TRBD2 may be the D gene (6 bases each). V lost 6 bases and J lost 4, with 22 bases in between. The CDR3 has 16 amino acids. Germline CDR1 SGHDT, CDR2 YYEEEE. The CDR3 bases are TGTGCCAGCACCCCCAGGGGCGGGATCGGGGGAGAGACCCAGTACTTC. This codes for CASTPRGGIGGETQYF. Full variable domain (missing parts from reference TRBV5-6 and TRBJ2-5): DAGVTQSPTHLIKTRGQQVTLRCSPKSGHDTVSWYQQALGQGPQFIFQYYEEEERQRGNFPDRFSGHQFPNYSSELNVNALLLGDSALYLCASTPRGGIGGETQYFGPGTRLLVL.

V is TRBV4-1 and J is TRBJ2-1, with 9 bases that match TRBD2. The V gene end was trimmed by 0 bases and the J gene end by 0 bases; junction bases not matched to a gene: 12. The CDR3 extends over 20 amino acids. CDR1 is MGHRA, CDR2 YSYEKL, per germline. DNA of the CDR3: TGCGCCAGCAGCCAAGAATGGCCGCCTAGCGGGATTAGCTCCTACAATGAGCAGTTCTTC. Its protein is CASSQEWPPSGISSYNEQFF.

J is TRBJ1-6 and V is TRBV28; D remains unclear. Germline V gene lookup returns CDR1 MDHEN and CDR2 SYDVKM. Trimming left V 6 bases short and J 10 bases short, with 10 bases between. The CDR3 is 12 residues long. The CDR3 nucleotides are TGTGCCAGCAGCCCCCCTAGGTCACCCCTCCACTTT. As protein: CASSPPRSPLHF.

The CDR3 sequence is CASSTHLTGDSTEAFF. CDR3 sequence (DNA): TGCGCCAGCAGCACACACCTAACAGGGGACAGCACTGAAGCTTTCTTT. V gene TRBV5-1 combines with J gene TRBJ1-1, with 7 nucleotides matching TRBD1. Germline V lookup: CDR1 SGHRS, CDR2 YFSETQ. The CDR3 loop spans 16 amino acids. V lost 4 bases, J lost 4 bases, and 13 bases stayed unmatched. The whole variable domain, remainder taken from reference TRBV5-1 and TRBJ1-1, is KAGVTQTPRYLIKTRGQQVTLSCSPISGHRSVSWYQQTPGQGLQFLFEYFSETQRNKGNFPGRFSGRQFSNSRSEMNVSTLELGDSALYLCASSTHLTGDSTEAFFGQGTRLTVV.

J is TRBJ2-2 and V is TRBV9; TRBD1 matches at 12 bases. The V and J ends lost 4 bases and 7 bases, in that order; junction bases with no gene match: 11. There are 17 residues in the CDR3. The V gene's germline CDR1 is SGDLS and CDR2 YYNGEE. DNA for the CDR3: TGTGCCAGCAGCCCCTCCGGGACAGGGGGCTTTATCGGGGAGCTGTTTTTT. Protein sequence: CASSPSGTGGFIGELFF.

The rearrangement links TRBV11-2 to TRBJ1-1, with D possibly matching TRBD1 (5 bases). V dropped 4 bases and J dropped 2 bases, with 14 bases sitting between them. There are 15 residues in the CDR3. The V gene's germline CDR1 is SGHAT and CDR2 FQNNGV. CDR3 residues: CASSSGYGANTEAFF. CDR3 nucleotide sequence: TGTGCCAGCAGCTCCGGGTACGGGGCAAACACTGAAGCTTTCTTT.

This clone has only a few counts. The rearrangement links TRBV11-3 to TRBJ2-5; D possibly matches TRBD1 or TRBD2 (5 bases each). The germline CDR1 and CDR2 sequences are SGHNT and YENEEA. The CDR3 runs 13 residues. The V gene lost 5 bases and the J gene lost 5 bases, with 12 bases spanning the gap. CDR3 sequence: CASSPSWGETQYF. CDR3 DNA: TGTGCCAGCAGCCCCTCCTGGGGGGAGACCCAGTACTTC.

This chain uses TRBV9 with TRBJ1-2; D call uncertain. The CDR3 loop spans 14 amino acids. Germline V CDR1 and CDR2: SGDLS, YYNGEE. V was pared by 0 bases and J by 2 bases, with 8 bases between. The CDR3 DNA is TGTGCCAGCAGCGTAGGGATGACGAACTATGGCTACACCTTC. This encodes CASSVGMTNYGYTF.

The chain joins TRBV27 to TRBJ1-5, with 8 nucleotides matching TRBD1. The CDR3 consists of 14 residues. Germline loops: CDR1 MNHEY, CDR2 SMNVEV (reference sequence). V trimming: 6 bases; J trimming: 7 bases; junction bases outside the gene matches: 8. CDR3 bases: TGTGCCAGCAGCCCCGGACAGGGTCGGCAGCCCCAGCATTTT. Translating gives CASSPGQGRQPQHF.

V is TRBV5-8 and J is TRBJ2-4; D call uncertain. CDR3 length: 17 residues. The V and J ends lost 4 bases and 1 base respectively, with 18 bases between them. CDR1 is SGHTS and CDR2 is YDEGEE in the germline V gene. The CDR3 sequence: CASSPWPFGMAKNIQYF. The CDR3 DNA is TGTGCCAGCAGCCCGTGGCCCTTTGGGATGGCCAAAAACATTCAGTACTTC.

The gene calls are TRBV28 and TRBJ1-5, with D unresolved. Germline CDR1 and CDR2: MDHEN and SYDVKM. The CDR3 sequence is 15 residues long. Trimming removed 6 bases at V and 4 bases at J, with 16 bases between. As DNA, the CDR3 is TGTGCCAGCAGGGGGATGGGCAGTTATAATCAGCCCCAGCATTTT. It specifies CASRGMGSYNQPQHF.

The chain has TRBV2 and TRBJ1-1; tentatively, D is TRBD1 (5 bases). Germline V CDR1 and CDR2: SNHLY, FYNNEI. This CDR3 region has 14 residues. The V and J ends lost 7 bases and 4 bases respectively, with 16 bases between them. The CDR3 protein is CASTLGTVPTEAFF. For the CDR3, the DNA is TGTGCCAGCACCCTGGGGACCGTACCCACTGAAGCTTTCTTT.

This clone appeared once. The genes are TRBV7-3 and TRBJ1-4; maybe TRBD1 (6 bases). The CDR3 extends over 14 amino acids. Germline-derived CDR1 and CDR2 are SGHTA and FQGTGA. V was trimmed by 3 bases and J by 4 bases, leaving 9 bases between them. The CDR3: CASSLGGGNEKLFF. The CDR3 DNA reads TGTGCCAGCAGCTTGGGAGGGGGTAATGAAAAACTGTTTTTT. Full variable domain (missing parts from reference TRBV7-3 and TRBJ1-4): GAGVSQTPSNKVTEKGKYVELRCDPISGHTALYWYRQSLGQGPEFLIYFQGTGAADDSGLPNDRFFAVRPEGSVSTLKIQRTERGDSAVYLCASSLGGGNEKLFFGSGTQLSVL.